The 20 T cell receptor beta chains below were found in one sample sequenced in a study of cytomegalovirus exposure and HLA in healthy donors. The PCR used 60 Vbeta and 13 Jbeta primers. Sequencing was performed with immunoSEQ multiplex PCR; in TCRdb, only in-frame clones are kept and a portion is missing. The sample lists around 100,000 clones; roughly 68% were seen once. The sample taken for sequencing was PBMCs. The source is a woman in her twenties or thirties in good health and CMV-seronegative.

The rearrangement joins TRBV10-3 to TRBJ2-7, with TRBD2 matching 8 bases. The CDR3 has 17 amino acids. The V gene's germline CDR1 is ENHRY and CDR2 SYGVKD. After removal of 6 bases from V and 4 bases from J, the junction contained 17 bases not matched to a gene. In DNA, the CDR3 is TGTGCCATCAGCAGTCCCGGGAGGGGCCGTTTGCCTTACGAGCAGTACTTC. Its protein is CAISSPGRGRLPYEQYF.

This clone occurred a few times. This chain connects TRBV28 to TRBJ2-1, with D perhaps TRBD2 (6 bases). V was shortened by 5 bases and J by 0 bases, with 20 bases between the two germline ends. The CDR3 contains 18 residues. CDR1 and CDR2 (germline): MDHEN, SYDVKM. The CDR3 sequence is CASSPGLLRSSSYNEQFF. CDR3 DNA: TGTGCCAGCAGTCCCGGACTACTCCGTTCTAGCTCCTACAATGAGCAGTTCTTC.

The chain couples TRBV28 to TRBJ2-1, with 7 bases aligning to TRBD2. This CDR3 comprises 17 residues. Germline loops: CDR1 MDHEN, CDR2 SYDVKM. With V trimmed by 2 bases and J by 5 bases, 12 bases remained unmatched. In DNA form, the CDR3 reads TGTGCCAGCAGTTTACTCCCTGGCCTAGCGGACGACAATGAGCAGTTCTTC. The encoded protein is CASSLLPGLADDNEQFF.

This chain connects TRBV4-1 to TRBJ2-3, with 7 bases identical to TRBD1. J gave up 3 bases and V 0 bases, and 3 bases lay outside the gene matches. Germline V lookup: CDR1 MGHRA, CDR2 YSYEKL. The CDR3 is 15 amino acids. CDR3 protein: CASSQDARGTDTQYF. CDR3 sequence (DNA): TGCGCCAGCAGCCAAGATGCCAGGGGGACAGATACGCAGTATTTT.

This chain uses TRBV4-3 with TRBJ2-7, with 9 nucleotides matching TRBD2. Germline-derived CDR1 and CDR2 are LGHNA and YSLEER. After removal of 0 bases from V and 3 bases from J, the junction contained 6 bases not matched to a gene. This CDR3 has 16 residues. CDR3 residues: CASSQEEGLANYEQYF. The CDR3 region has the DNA TGCGCCAGCAGCCAAGAGGAGGGACTAGCTAACTACGAGCAGTACTTC.

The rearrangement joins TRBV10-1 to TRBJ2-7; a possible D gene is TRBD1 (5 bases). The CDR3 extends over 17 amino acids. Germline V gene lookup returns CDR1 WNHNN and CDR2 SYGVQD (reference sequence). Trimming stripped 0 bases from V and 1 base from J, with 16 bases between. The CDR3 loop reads CASSESWAGSRSYEQYF. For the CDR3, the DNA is TGCGCCAGCAGTGAGTCGTGGGCAGGGTCTAGGTCCTACGAGCAGTACTTC.

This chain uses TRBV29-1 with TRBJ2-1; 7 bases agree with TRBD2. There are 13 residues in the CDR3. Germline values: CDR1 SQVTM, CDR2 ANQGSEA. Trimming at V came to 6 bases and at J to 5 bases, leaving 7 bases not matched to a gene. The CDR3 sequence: CSVSGGWNNEQFF. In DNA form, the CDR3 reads TGCAGCGTCTCGGGAGGTTGGAACAATGAGCAGTTCTTC.

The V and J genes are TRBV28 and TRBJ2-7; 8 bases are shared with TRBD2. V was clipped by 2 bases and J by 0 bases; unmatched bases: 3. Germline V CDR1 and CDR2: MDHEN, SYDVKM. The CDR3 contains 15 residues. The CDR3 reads CASSLAGGLSYEQYF. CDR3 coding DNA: TGTGCCAGCAGTTTAGCGGGAGGACTCTCCTACGAGCAGTACTTC.

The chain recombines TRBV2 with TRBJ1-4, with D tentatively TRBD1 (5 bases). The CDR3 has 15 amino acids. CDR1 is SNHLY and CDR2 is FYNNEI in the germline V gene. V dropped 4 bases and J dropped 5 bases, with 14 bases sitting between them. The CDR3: CASSVWYPGNEKLFF. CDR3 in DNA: TGTGCCAGCAGTGTATGGTACCCAGGGAATGAAAAACTGTTTTTT.

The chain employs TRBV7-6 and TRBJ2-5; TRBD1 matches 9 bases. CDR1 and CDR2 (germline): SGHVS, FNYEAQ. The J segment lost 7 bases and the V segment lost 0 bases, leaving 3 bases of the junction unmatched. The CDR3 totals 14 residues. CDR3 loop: CASSLAGQGGTQYF. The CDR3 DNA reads TGTGCCAGCAGCTTAGCGGGACAGGGCGGGACCCAGTACTTC.

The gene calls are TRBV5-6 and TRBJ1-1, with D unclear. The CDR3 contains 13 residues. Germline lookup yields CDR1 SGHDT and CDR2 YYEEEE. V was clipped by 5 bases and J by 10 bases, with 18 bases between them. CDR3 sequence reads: CASSFQAGSTAFF. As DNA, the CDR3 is TGTGCCAGCAGTTTCCAGGCAGGCTCGACAGCTTTCTTT.

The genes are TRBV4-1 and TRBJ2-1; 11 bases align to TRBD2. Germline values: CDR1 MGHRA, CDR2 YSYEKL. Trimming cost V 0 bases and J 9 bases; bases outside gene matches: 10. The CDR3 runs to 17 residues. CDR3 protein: CASSQDPPSGRFGEQFF. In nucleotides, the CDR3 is TGCGCCAGCAGCCAAGATCCACCTAGCGGGAGGTTTGGTGAGCAGTTCTTC.

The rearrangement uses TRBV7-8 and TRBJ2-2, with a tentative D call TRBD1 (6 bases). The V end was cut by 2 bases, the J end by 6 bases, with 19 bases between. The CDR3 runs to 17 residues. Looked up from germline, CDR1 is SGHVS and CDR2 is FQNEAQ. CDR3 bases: TGTGCCAGCAGCTTAAGAGTGGGGCTAACAGGGTCCGGGGAGCTGTTTTTT. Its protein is CASSLRVGLTGSGELFF.

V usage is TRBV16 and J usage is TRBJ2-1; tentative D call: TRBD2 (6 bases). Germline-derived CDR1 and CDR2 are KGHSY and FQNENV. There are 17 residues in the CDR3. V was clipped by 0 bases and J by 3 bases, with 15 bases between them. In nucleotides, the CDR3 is TGTGCCAGCAGCCAATCCCCGCGGGGCGGGCGCTACAATGAGCAGTTCTTC. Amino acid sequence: CASSQSPRGGRYNEQFF.

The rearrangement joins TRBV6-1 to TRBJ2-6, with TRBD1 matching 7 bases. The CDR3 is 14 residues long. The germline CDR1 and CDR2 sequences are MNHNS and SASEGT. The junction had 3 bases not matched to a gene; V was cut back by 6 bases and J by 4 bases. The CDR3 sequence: CASSDRAGANVLTF. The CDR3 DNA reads TGTGCCAGCAGCGACAGGGCGGGGGCCAACGTCCTGACTTTC.

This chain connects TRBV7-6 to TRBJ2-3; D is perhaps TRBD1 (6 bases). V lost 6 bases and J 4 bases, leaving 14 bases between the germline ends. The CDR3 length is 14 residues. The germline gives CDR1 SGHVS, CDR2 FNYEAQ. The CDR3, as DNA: TGTGCCAGCAGGGCCCGGGACACTGCAGATACGCAGTATTTT. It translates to CASRARDTADTQYF.

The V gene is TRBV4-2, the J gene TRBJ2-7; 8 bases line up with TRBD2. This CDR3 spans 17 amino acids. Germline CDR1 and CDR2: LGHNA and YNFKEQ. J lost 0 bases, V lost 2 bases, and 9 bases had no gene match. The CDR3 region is CASSQQLAGTSSYEQYF. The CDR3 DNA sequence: TGTGCCAGCAGCCAACAACTCGCCGGGACTAGCTCCTACGAGCAGTACTTC.

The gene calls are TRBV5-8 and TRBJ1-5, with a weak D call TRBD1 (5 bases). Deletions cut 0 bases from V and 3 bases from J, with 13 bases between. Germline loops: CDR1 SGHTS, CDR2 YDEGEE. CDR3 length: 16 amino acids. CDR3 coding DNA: TGTGCCAGCAGCTTGGGGGGCTTCCGCCCCAATCAGCCCCAGCATTTT. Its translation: CASSLGGFRPNQPQHF. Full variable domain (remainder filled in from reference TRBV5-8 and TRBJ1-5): EAGVTQSPTHLIKTRGQQATLRCSPISGHTSVYWYQQALGLGLQFLLWYDEGEERNRGNFPPRFSGRQFPNYSSELNVNALELEDSALYLCASSLGGFRPNQPQHFGDGTRLSIL.

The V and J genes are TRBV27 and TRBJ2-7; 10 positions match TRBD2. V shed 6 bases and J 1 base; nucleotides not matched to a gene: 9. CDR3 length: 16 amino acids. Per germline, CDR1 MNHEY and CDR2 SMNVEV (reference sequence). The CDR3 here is CASSSRMTSGSYEQYF. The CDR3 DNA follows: TGTGCCAGCAGCTCACGGATGACTAGCGGGTCCTACGAGCAGTACTTC.

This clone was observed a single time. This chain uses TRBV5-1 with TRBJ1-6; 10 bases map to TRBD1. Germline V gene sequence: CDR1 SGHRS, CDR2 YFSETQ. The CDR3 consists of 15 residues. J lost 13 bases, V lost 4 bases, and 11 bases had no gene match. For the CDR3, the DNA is TGCGCCAGCAGCACCGGGACAGGGGTTTTTCGGCCCCTCCACTTT. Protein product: CASSTGTGVFRPLHF.